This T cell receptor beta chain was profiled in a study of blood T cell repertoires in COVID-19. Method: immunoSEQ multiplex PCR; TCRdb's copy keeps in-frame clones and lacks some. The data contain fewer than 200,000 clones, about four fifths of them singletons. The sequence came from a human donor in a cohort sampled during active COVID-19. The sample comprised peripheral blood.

The CDR3 sequence is CASGQGANTGELFF. The DNA of the CDR3 is TGTGCCAGCGGCCAGGGGGCGAACACCGGGGAGCTGTTTTTT. The genes are TRBV11-2 and TRBJ2-2; 7 nucleotides align to TRBD1. The V gene's germline CDR1 is SGHAT and CDR2 FQNNGV. The J segment lost 0 bases and the V segment lost 8 bases, leaving 3 bases of the junction unmatched. The CDR3 is 14 amino acids. The whole variable domain, remainder taken from reference TRBV11-2 and TRBJ2-2, is EAGVAQSPRYKIIEKRQSVAFWCNPISGHATLYWYQQILGQGPKLLIQFQNNGVVDDSQLPKDRFSAERLKGVDSTLKIQPAKLEDSAVYLCASGQGANTGELFFGEGSRLTVL.